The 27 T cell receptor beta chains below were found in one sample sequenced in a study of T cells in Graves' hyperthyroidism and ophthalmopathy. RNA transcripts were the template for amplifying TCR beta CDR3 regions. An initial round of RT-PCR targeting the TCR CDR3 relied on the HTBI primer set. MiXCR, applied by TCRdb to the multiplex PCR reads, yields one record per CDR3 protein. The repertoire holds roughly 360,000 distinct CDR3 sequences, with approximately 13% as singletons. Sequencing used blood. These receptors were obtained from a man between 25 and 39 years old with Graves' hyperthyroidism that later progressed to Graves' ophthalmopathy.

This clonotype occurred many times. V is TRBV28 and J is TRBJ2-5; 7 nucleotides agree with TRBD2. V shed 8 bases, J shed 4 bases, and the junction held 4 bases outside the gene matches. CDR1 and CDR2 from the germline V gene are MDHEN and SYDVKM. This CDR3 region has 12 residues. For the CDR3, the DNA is TGTGCCAGCGGTCCGGGGGGAGAGACCCAGTACTTC. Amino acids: CASGPGGETQYF.

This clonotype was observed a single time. The CDR3, as DNA: TGTGCCAGCGGCCCCCAGGGTTTCAGAAACATTCAGTACTTC. Translation: CASGPQGFRNIQYF. The chain joins TRBV28 to TRBJ2-4; D is possibly TRBD1 (5 bases). Per germline, CDR1 MDHEN and CDR2 SYDVKM. The CDR3 runs to 14 residues. V lost 8 bases and J lost 6, with 17 bases in between. The full variable domain, its missing parts supplied by reference TRBV28 and TRBJ2-4, is DVKVTQSSRYLVKRTGEKVFLECVQDMDHENMFWYRQDPGLGLRLIYFSYDVKMKEKGDIPEGYSVSREKKERFSLILESASTNQTSMYLCASGPQGFRNIQYFGAGTRLSVL.

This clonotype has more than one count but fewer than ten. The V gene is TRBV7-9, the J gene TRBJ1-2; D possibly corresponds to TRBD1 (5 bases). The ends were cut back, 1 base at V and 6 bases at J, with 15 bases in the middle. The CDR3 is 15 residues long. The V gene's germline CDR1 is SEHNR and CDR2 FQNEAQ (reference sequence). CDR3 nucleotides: TGTGCCAGCAGCTTAGAGGTTGTACAGGTCGATGGCTACACCTTC. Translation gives CASSLEVVQVDGYTF.

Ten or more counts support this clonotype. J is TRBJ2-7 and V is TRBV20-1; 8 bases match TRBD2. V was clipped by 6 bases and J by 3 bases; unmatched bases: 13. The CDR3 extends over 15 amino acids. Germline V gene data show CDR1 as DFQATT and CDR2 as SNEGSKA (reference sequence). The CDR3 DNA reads TGCAGTGCCCCACTAGCGGATGGCGGGGTCTACGAGCAGTACTTC. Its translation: CSAPLADGGVYEQYF.

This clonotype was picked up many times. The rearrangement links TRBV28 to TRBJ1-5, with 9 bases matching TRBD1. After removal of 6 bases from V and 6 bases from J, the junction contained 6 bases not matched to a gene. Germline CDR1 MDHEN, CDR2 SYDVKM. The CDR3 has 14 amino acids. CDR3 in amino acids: CASSRTGDGQPQHF. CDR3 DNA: TGTGCCAGCAGCCGGACAGGGGACGGTCAGCCCCAGCATTTT.

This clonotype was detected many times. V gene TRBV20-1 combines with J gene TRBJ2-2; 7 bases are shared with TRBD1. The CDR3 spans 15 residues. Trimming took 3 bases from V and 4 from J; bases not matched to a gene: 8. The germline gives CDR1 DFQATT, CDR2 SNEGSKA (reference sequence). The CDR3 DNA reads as TGCAGTGCTAGGGGCAGGGGGATTTGCACCGGGGAGCTGTTTTTT. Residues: CSARGRGICTGELFF.

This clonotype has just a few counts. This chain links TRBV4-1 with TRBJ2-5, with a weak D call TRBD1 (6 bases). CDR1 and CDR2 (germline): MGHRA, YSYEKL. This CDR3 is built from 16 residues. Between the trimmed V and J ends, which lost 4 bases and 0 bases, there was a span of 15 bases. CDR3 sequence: CASSPTSHRDQETQYF. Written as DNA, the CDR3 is TGCGCCAGCAGCCCCACCAGCCACAGGGACCAAGAGACCCAGTACTTC.

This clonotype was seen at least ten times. DNA for the CDR3: TGCAGTGCCCAGCGGGAGACCCAGTACTTC. Amino acids: CSAQRETQYF. The rearrangement uses TRBV20-1 and TRBJ2-5, with TRBD2 as a possible D gene (5 bases). Between the trimmed V and J ends, which lost 6 bases and 5 bases, there was a span of 7 bases. CDR1 DFQATT and CDR2 SNEGSKA come from the germline V gene (reference sequence). The CDR3 length is 10 residues.

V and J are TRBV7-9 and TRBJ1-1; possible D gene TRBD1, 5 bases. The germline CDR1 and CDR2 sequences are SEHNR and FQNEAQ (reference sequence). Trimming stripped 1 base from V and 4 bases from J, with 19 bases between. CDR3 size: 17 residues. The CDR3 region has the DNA TGTGCCAGCAGCTTAGAGGTAGGGGCCCCGATGAGCACTGAAGCTTTCTTT. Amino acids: CASSLEVGAPMSTEAFF.

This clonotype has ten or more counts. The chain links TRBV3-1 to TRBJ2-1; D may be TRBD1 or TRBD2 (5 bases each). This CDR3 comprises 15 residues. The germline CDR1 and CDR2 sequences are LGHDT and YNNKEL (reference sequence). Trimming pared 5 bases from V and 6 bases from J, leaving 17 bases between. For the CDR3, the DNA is TGTGCCAGCAGCTCCCCGTTCAGTGGGGGCAATGAGCAGTTCTTC. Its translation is CASSSPFSGGNEQFF.

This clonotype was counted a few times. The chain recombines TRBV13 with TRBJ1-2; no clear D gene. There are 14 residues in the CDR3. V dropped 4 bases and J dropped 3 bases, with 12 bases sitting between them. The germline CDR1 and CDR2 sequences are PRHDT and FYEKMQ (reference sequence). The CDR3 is CASSSPRGDYGYTF. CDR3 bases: TGTGCCAGCAGCTCCCCTCGCGGAGACTATGGCTACACCTTC. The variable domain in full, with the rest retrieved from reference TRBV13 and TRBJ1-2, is AAGVIQSPRHLIKEKRETATLKCYPIPRHDTVYWYQQGPGQDPQFLISFYEKMQSDKGSIPDRFSAQQFSDYHSELNMSSLELGDSALYFCASSSPRGDYGYTFGSGTRLTVV.

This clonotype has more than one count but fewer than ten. CDR3 in amino acids: CASSVVPSAHEQYF. The CDR3 DNA is TGTGCCAGCAGCGTAGTCCCCTCGGCCCACGAGCAGTACTTC. The chain joins TRBV9 to TRBJ2-7; D unclear. The V and J ends lost 0 bases and 5 bases respectively, with 12 bases between them. Germline V gives CDR1 SGDLS, CDR2 YYNGEE. This CDR3 spans 14 amino acids. Full variable domain (missing parts from reference TRBV9 and TRBJ2-7): DSGVTQTPKHLITATGQRVTLRCSPRSGDLSVYWYQQSLDQGLQFLIQYYNGEERAKGNILERFSAQQFPDLHSELNLSSLELGDSALYFCASSVVPSAHEQYFGPGTRLTVT.

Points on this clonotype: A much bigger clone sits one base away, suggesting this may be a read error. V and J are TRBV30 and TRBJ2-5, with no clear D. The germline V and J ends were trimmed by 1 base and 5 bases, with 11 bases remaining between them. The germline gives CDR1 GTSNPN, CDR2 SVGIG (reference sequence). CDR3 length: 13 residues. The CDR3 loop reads CAWSAWGSETQYF. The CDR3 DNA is TGTGCCTGGAGTGCTTGGGGTTCGGAGACCCAGTACTTC.

The CDR3 sequence: CASSSDRWAYEQYF. The CDR3 nucleotides are TGTGCCAGCAGCTCCGACAGGTGGGCCTACGAGCAGTACTTC. V and J are TRBV5-5 and TRBJ2-7; tentative D call: TRBD1 (6 bases). Germline CDR1 and CDR2: SGHKS and YYEKEE (reference sequence). The V end lost 3 bases, the J end lost 2 bases, and 12 bases lay between the germline ends. CDR3 length equals 14 residues. The full variable domain, with the rest looked up from reference TRBV5-5 and TRBJ2-7, is DAGVTQSPTHLIKTRGQQVTLRCSPISGHKSVSWYQQVLGQGPQFIFQYYEKEERGRGNFPDRFSARQFPNYSSELNVNALLLGDSALYLCASSSDRWAYEQYFGPGTRLTVT.

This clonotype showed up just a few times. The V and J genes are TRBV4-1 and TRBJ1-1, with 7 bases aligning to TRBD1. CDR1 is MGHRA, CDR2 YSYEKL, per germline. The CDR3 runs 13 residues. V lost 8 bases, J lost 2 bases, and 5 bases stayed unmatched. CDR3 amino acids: CASFDRVNTEAFF. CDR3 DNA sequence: TGCGCCAGCTTCGACAGGGTTAACACTGAAGCTTTCTTT.

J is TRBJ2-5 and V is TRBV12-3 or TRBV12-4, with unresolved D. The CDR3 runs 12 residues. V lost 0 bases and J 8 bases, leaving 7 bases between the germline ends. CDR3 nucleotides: TGTGCCAGCAGTTTAGCGCGCCTTACCCAGTACTTC. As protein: CASSLARLTQYF.

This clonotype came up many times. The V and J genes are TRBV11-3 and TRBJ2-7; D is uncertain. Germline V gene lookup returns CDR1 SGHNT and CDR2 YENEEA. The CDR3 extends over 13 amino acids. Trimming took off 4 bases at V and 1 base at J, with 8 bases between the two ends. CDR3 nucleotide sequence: TGTGCCAGCAGCTCCGACAAGTCCTACGAGCAGTACTTC. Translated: CASSSDKSYEQYF. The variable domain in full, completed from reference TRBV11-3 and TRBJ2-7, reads EAGVVQSPRYKIIEKKQPVAFWCNPISGHNTLYWYLQNLGQGPELLIRYENEEAVDDSQLPKDRFSAERLKGVDSTLKIQPAELGDSAVYLCASSSDKSYEQYFGPGTRLTVT.

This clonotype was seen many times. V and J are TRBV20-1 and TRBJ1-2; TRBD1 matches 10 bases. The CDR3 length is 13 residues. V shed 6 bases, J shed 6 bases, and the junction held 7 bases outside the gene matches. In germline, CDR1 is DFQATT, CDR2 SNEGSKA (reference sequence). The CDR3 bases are TGCAGTGCCTCGTTAGGACAGGGGGATGGCTACACCTTC. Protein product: CSASLGQGDGYTF.

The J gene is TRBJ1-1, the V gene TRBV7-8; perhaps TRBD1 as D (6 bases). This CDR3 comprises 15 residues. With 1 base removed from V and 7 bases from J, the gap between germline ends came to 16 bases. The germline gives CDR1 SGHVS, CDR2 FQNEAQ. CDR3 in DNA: TGTGCCAGCAGCTTAGATGAGGGGGACGGTAGTGAAGCTTTCTTT. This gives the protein CASSLDEGDGSEAFF.

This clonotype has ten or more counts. This CDR3 is CASTIQGGVQPQHF. CDR3 bases: TGTGCCAGCACCATACAGGGAGGGGTTCAGCCCCAGCATTTT. This sequence joins TRBV12-3 or TRBV12-4 and TRBJ1-5, with D maybe TRBD1 (6 bases). V was pared by 7 bases and J by 6 bases, with 16 bases between. The CDR3 runs to 14 residues.

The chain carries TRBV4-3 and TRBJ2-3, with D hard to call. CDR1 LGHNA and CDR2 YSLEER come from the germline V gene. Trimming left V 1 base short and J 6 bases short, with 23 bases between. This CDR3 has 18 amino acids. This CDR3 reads CASSQVFGKLPIPDTQYF. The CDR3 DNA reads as TGCGCCAGCAGCCAAGTCTTCGGTAAGCTGCCTATTCCCGATACGCAGTATTTT.

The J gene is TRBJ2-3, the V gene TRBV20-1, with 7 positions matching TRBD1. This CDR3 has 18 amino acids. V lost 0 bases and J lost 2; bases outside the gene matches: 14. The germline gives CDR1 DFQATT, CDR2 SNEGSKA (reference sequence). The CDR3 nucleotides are TGCAGTGCTAGAGATGATCTAGGGGGCCGGGTTTTCACAGATACGCAGTATTTT. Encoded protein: CSARDDLGGRVFTDTQYF.

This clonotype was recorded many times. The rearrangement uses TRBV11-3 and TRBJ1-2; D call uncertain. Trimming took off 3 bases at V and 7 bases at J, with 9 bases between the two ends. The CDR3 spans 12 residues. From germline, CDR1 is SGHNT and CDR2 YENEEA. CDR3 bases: TGTGCCAGCAGCTTTGAGGGTGGTGGCTACACCTTC. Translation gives CASSFEGGGYTF.

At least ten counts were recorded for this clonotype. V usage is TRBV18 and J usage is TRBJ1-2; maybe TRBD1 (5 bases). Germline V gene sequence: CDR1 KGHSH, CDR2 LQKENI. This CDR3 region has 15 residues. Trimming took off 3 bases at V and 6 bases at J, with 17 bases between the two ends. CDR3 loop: CASSPNLTPTDGYTF. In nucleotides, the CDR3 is TGTGCCAGCTCACCCAACTTGACCCCGACAGATGGCTACACCTTC.

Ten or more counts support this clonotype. CDR3 region: CASSLFFYNEQFF. CDR3 coding DNA: TGTGCCAGCAGCTTATTCTTTTACAATGAGCAGTTCTTC. J is TRBJ2-1 and V is TRBV7-2; no firm D call. Trimming removed 2 bases at V and 4 bases at J, with 6 bases between. In germline, CDR1 is SGHTA, CDR2 FQGNSA. The CDR3 contains 13 residues.

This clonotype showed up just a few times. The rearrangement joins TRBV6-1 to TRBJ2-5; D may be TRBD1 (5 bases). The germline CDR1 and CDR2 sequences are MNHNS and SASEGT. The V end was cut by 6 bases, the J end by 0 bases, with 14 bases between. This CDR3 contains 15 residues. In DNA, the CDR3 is TGTGCCAGCAGACCTGGCAGGGCCGACCAAGAGACCCAGTACTTC. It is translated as CASRPGRADQETQYF.

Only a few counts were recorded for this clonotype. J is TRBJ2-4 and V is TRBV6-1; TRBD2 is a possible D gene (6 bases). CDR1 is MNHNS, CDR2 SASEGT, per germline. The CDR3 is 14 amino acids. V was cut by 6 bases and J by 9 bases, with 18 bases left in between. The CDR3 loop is CASRGGTPWGIQYF. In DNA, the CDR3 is TGTGCCAGCAGAGGAGGGACCCCTTGGGGCATTCAGTACTTC.